This T cell receptor beta chain was found in a study of blood T cell repertoires in COVID-19. The assay was immunoSEQ multiplex PCR, and TCRdb's table has in-frame clones only and misses some. This table holds hundreds of thousands of clones, around 87% found once. J was trimmed by 7 bases and V by 1 base; bases with no gene match: 4. Germline V lookup: CDR1 SGHNT, CDR2 YYREEE (reference sequence). The CDR3 spans 13 residues. The chain joins TRBV5-4 to TRBJ1-2; 7 bases match TRBD1. Sequenced material: PBMCs or T cells enriched from blood (not recorded which). The origin of this receptor is a young man who had recovered from COVID-19. The CDR3 region has the DNA TGTGCCAGCAGCTTGCAGGGGGAAGGTGGCTACACCTTC. Its protein product is CASSLQGEGGYTF.